This T cell receptor beta chain emerged from a study of tumor-infiltrating lymphocytes in oesophageal squamous cell carcinoma. TCRdb re-called the PCR reads through MiXCR, storing one row per CDR3 protein. Here the sample spans approximately 20,000 distinct CDR3 sequences, around 40% being singletons. This clonotype is medium-sized. CDR3 size: 14 residues. Germline values: CDR1 MNHNY, CDR2 SVGAGI (reference sequence). The ends were cut back, 0 bases at V and 5 bases at J, with 11 bases in the middle. The sample consisted of blood. The receptor comes from a male donor with esophageal squamous cell carcinoma. The chain carries TRBV6-6 and TRBJ2-7; D assignment may be TRBD1 or TRBD2 (5 bases each). Here the CDR3 reads CASSYSALGDEQYF. CDR3 nucleotides: TGTGCCAGCAGTTACTCGGCTTTGGGGGACGAGCAGTACTTC.